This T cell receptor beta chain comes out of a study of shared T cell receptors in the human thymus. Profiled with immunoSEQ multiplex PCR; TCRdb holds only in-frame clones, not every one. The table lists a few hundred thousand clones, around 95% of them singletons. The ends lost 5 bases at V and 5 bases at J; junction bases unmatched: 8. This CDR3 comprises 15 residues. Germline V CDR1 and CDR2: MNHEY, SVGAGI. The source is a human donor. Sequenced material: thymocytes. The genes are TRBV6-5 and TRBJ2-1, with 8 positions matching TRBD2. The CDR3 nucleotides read TGTGCCAGCAGTCTAAGCGGGAGTACCGACAATGAGCAGTTCTTC. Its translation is CASSLSGSTDNEQFF.